The clone carrying this T cell receptor (beta chain) is a singleton in its sample. Antigen unknown. The time point denotes: cycle 4 day 1 (C4D1), after 6 weeks of nivolumab. Every single patient, without exception, relapsed after autologous stem cell transplantation, and brentuximab vedotin exposure varied. The authors enriched CD8+ T cells from thawed PBMCs via magnetic negative selection. Generated by immunoSEQ multiplex PCR, the TCRdb table keeps only in-frame clones and is missing some. The table lists thousands of clones, around 60% of them singletons. The sample comes from a study of PD-1 blockade in classical Hodgkin lymphoma. V shed 2 bases and J shed 1 base, with 11 bases lying between them. From germline, CDR1 is MNHEY and CDR2 SMNVEV (reference sequence). The CDR3 has 15 amino acids. Study results and caveats: Only CD4+ TCR diversity, not CD8+, had risen significantly by C4D1.

The sequence came from a human donor with classical Hodgkin lymphoma. The sample was CD8+ T cells from blood, taken before the fourth cycle of nivolumab. The chain couples TRBV27 to TRBJ1-2, with D uncertain. The CDR3 DNA follows: TGTGCCAGCAGTTTAATGACCGAGGGTAACTATGGCTACACCTTC. It translates to CASSLMTEGNYGYTF.